The present TCR beta chain was sequenced within a study of blood T cell repertoires in COVID-19. Generated by immunoSEQ multiplex PCR, the TCRdb table keeps only in-frame clones and is missing some. The data show about 230,000 clones, 70% to 85% seen once. Germline V gives CDR1 SEHNR, CDR2 FQNEAQ (reference sequence). V gave up 6 bases and J gave up 2 bases, with 17 bases separating them. The CDR3 loop spans 15 amino acids. The chain is built from TRBV7-9 and TRBJ2-7, with TRBD2 as a possible D gene (7 bases). The sample comprised peripheral blood. The TCR sequence derives from a middle-aged woman who had recovered from COVID-19. The CDR3 DNA is TGTGCCAGCAGTGTTGCTGGGGGGGGCACCTACGAGCAGTACTTC. Translating gives CASSVAGGGTYEQYF.